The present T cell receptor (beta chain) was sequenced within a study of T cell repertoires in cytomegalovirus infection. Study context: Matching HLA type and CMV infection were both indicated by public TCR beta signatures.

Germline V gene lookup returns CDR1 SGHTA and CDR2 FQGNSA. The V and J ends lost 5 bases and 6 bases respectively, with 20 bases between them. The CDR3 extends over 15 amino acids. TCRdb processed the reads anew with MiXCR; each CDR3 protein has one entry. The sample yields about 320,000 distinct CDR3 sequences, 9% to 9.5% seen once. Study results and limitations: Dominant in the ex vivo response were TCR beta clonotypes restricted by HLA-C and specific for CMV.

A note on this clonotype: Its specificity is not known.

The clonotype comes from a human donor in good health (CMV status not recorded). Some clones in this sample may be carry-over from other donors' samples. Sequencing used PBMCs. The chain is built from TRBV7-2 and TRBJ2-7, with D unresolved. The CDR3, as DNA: TGTGCCAGCAGCCCGGGCCGAGCCACGACCGGCGAGCAGTACTTC. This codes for CASSPGRATTGEQYF.